These T cell receptor beta chains were read from a single sample in a study of CD8 T cells in Susac syndrome. MiXCR, run by TCRdb on the immunoSEQ multiplex PCR reads, gives a single entry per CDR3 protein. The sample has about 150,000 distinct CDR3 sequences, roughly 95% seen once. The sample comprised CD8+ T cells from PBMCs. These receptors originate from a human donor with multiple sclerosis. Each CDR3 is given with its conserved first and last residue. A D gene is named only where the DNA matches it firmly. A clone size is listed for some rows: how often the clone was seen (once, few, many), or a class if it is expanded.

CDR3	DNA	size	J	V	D
CSVDFTGIYGYTF	TGCAGCGTTGACTTTACAGGGATCTATGGCTACACCTTC	NA	TRBJ1-2	TRBV29-1	NA
CASSLGVGAPTGELFF	TGTGCCAGCAGCCTTGGGGTGGGGGCACCCACCGGGGAGCTGTTTTTT	NA	TRBJ2-2	TRBV4-2	NA
CASSVEEGYEQYF	TGTGCCAGCAGCGTAGAGGAGGGTTACGAGCAGTACTTC	once	TRBJ2-7	TRBV9	NA
CASSSGGNEQFF	TGTGCCAGCTCCTCGGGCGGCAATGAGCAGTTCTTC	few	TRBJ2-1	TRBV7-9	NA
CSVDYQGAGYTF	TGCAGCGTTGATTACCAGGGGGCGGGCTACACCTTC	NA	TRBJ1-2	TRBV29-1	TRBD1
CASSQEWASGGVAKNIQYF	TGTGCCAGCAGCCAAGAGTGGGCTAGCGGGGGCGTAGCCAAAAACATTCAGTACTTC	NA	TRBJ2-4	TRBV14	TRBD2
CASSQSDGSYNEQFF	TGTGCCAGCAGCCAATCGGACGGGTCTTACAATGAGCAGTTCTTC	NA	TRBJ2-1	TRBV9	NA
CSVVGGIGTDTQYF	TGCAGCGTTGTAGGAGGGATCGGCACAGATACGCAGTATTTT	NA	TRBJ2-3	TRBV29-1	NA
CSVVMRDTDTQYF	TGCAGCGTTGTAATGCGGGACACAGATACGCAGTATTTT	NA	TRBJ2-3	TRBV29-1	NA
CASSAAGGQAGELFF	TGTGCCAGCAGCGCGGCGGGGGGGCAGGCCGGGGAGCTGTTTTTT	NA	TRBJ2-2	TRBV9	TRBD2
CSANKDRRPYEQYF	TGCAGTGCTAACAAAGACAGGAGACCCTACGAGCAGTACTTC	NA	TRBJ2-7	TRBV20-1	NA
CASSSFYRDGGYEQYF	TGTGCCAGCAGCTCATTCTACCGGGACGGCGGATACGAGCAGTACTTC	NA	TRBJ2-7	TRBV7-9	NA
CASSRTDSYEQYF	TGTGCCAGCAGTCGCACCGACTCCTACGAGCAGTACTTC	NA	TRBJ2-7	TRBV13	NA
CATPRAGARVEQFF	TGTGCCACCCCGCGGGCAGGGGCAAGGGTTGAGCAGTTCTTC	NA	TRBJ2-1	TRBV13	NA
CSARDGLPPLHF	TGCAGTGCTAGAGATGGCCTTCCACCCCTCCACTTT	NA	TRBJ1-6	TRBV20-1	NA
CAWSGDSTEQYF	TGTGCCTGGAGTGGGGACAGTACCGAGCAGTACTTC	NA	TRBJ2-7	TRBV30	TRBD1
CSVVGGPNTGETQYF	TGCAGCGTTGTTGGGGGGCCCAATACAGGGGAGACCCAGTACTTC	NA	TRBJ2-5	TRBV29-1	NA
CASRTSGFTDTQYF	TGTGCCAGCAGGACTAGCGGTTTCACAGATACGCAGTATTTT	NA	TRBJ2-3	TRBV2	TRBD2
CASSSGGVAGNTDTQYF	TGTGCCAGCAGCTCAGGAGGTGTAGCGGGGAACACAGATACGCAGTATTTT	NA	TRBJ2-3	TRBV7-6	TRBD2
CASSHPLRAGDTQYF	TGTGCCAGCAGTCACCCCCTCAGGGCGGGGGATACGCAGTATTTC	once	TRBJ2-3	TRBV12-3/TRBV12-4	TRBD2
CASSPSGYGYTF	TGTGCCAGCAGTCCCTCGGGCTATGGCTACACCTTC	few	TRBJ1-2	TRBV27	NA
CSVAGKKLFF	TGCAGCGTTGCAGGGAAAAAACTGTTTTTT	NA	TRBJ1-4	TRBV29-1	NA
CSVEIGTSGGGTYEQYF	TGCAGCGTTGAAATAGGGACTAGCGGGGGCGGAACCTACGAGCAGTACTTC	NA	TRBJ2-7	TRBV29-1	TRBD2
CSLGGLNTEAFF	TGCAGCCTCGGGGGGCTGAACACTGAAGCTTTCTTT	once	TRBJ1-1	TRBV29-1	NA
CASTSGGAKNIQYF	TGTGCCAGCACCTCAGGAGGGGCCAAAAACATTCAGTACTTC	NA	TRBJ2-4	TRBV12-3/TRBV12-4	NA
CASRPLDSFEQFF	TGTGCCAGCCGCCCCCTAGATAGCTTTGAGCAGTTCTTC	NA	TRBJ2-1	TRBV6-5	NA
CSADRDLRKNIQYF	TGCAGTGCTGACCGGGACCTCCGCAAAAACATTCAGTACTTC	NA	TRBJ2-4	TRBV20-1	NA
CASSSAGEQYF	TGTGCCAGCAGCTCGGCGGGGGAGCAGTACTTC	NA	TRBJ2-7	TRBV25-1	NA
CSAGGDYGYTF	TGCAGCGCCGGCGGAGACTATGGCTACACCTTC	NA	TRBJ1-2	TRBV29-1	NA
CASSQVSGIGTDTQYF	TGTGCCAGCAGCCAAGTGAGTGGCATAGGGACAGATACGCAGTATTTT	NA	TRBJ2-3	TRBV3-1	NA
CASSLRPRETQYF	TGTGCCAGCAGCTTACGACCCCGGGAGACCCAGTACTTC	NA	TRBJ2-5	TRBV7-9	NA
CASSSGTGLIGNQPQHF	TGTGCCAGCAGCTCCGGGACAGGGCTAATTGGCAATCAGCCCCAGCATTTT	once	TRBJ1-5	TRBV7-2	TRBD1
CASSQDPWEWGDTQYF	TGTGCCAGCAGTCAAGACCCTTGGGAATGGGGAGATACGCAGTATTTT	NA	TRBJ2-3	TRBV3-1	NA
CASSAGLLNTEAFF	TGTGCCAGCAGCGCAGGACTGCTGAACACTGAAGCTTTCTTT	NA	TRBJ1-1	TRBV9	NA
CASSGRGVRAYEQYF	TGTGCCAGCAGTGGCCGCGGGGTGAGGGCATACGAGCAGTACTTC	NA	TRBJ2-7	TRBV6-5	NA
CASSGTGDLPGTGELFF	TGTGCCAGCAGTGGGACAGGGGATCTACCGGGCACCGGGGAGCTGTTTTTT	NA	TRBJ2-2	TRBV25-1	TRBD1
CATSSGGAFEQFF	TGTGCCACCAGTAGCGGGGGGGCATTTGAGCAGTTCTTC	NA	TRBJ2-1	TRBV24-1	TRBD2
CSAPGQGTDTQYF	TGCAGCGCTCCGGGACAGGGCACAGATACGCAGTATTTT	NA	TRBJ2-3	TRBV29-1	TRBD1
CASSFGQEAFF	TGTGCCAGCAGCTTCGGACAGGAAGCTTTCTTT	NA	TRBJ1-1	TRBV7-9	NA
CATSRGTGAEGTDTQYF	TGTGCCACCAGCAGAGGGACAGGAGCGGAGGGCACAGATACGCAGTATTTT	NA	TRBJ2-3	TRBV15	TRBD1
CASSLREEDEKLFF	TGTGCCAGCAGCTTAAGGGAGGAGGATGAAAAACTGTTTTTT	NA	TRBJ1-4	TRBV13	NA
CSALIASSHNYGYTF	TGCAGTGCCCTGATCGCAAGCTCCCATAACTATGGCTACACCTTC	NA	TRBJ1-2	TRBV20-1	NA
CASSEGNRAFYGYTF	TGCGCCAGCAGTGAGGGGAACAGGGCTTTCTATGGCTACACCTTC	NA	TRBJ1-2	TRBV10-2	NA
CASSLTADTEAFF	TGCGCCAGCAGCCTTACTGCGGACACTGAAGCTTTCTTT	NA	TRBJ1-1	TRBV5-1	NA
CASSPRVIDNEQFF	TGTGCCAGCAGTCCCCGCGTCATTGACAATGAGCAGTTCTTC	once	TRBJ2-1	TRBV28	NA
CSASGDPTGSGANVLTF	TGCAGTGCTAGTGGGGACCCCACTGGCTCTGGGGCCAACGTCCTGACTTTC	NA	TRBJ2-6	TRBV20-1	NA
CATSAGGGTEAFF	TGTGCCACCAGTGCAGGGGGTGGCACTGAAGCTTTCTTT	NA	TRBJ1-1	TRBV24-1	TRBD1
CSVGTGRDTGELFF	TGCAGCGTTGGGACAGGACGGGACACCGGGGAGCTGTTTTTT	NA	TRBJ2-2	TRBV29-1	TRBD1
CAWSVRGTGGYTF	TGTGCCTGGAGTGTAAGAGGGACGGGTGGCTACACCTTC	once	TRBJ1-2	TRBV30	NA
CASSLVPSREQFF	TGTGCCAGCAGCTTAGTCCCCTCCCGTGAGCAGTTCTTC	NA	TRBJ2-1	TRBV11-2	NA
CASNGGMKNTEAFF	TGTGCCAGCAATGGGGGTATGAAGAACACTGAAGCTTTCTTT	NA	TRBJ1-1	TRBV27	NA
CSAQLTGGMETQYF	TGCAGTGCCCAATTGACAGGGGGTATGGAGACCCAGTACTTC	NA	TRBJ2-5	TRBV20-1	TRBD1
CASSQQGISPLHF	TGTGCCAGCAGCCAACAGGGAATCTCACCCCTCCACTTT	NA	TRBJ1-6	TRBV3-1	NA
CASSWRHRKDEQFF	TGTGCCAGCAGCTGGAGACATCGGAAGGATGAGCAGTTCTTC	NA	TRBJ2-1	TRBV7-8	NA
CASSLKTGASYEQYF	TGCGCCAGCAGCCTCAAGACGGGAGCCAGCTACGAGCAGTACTTC	NA	TRBJ2-7	TRBV4-1	NA